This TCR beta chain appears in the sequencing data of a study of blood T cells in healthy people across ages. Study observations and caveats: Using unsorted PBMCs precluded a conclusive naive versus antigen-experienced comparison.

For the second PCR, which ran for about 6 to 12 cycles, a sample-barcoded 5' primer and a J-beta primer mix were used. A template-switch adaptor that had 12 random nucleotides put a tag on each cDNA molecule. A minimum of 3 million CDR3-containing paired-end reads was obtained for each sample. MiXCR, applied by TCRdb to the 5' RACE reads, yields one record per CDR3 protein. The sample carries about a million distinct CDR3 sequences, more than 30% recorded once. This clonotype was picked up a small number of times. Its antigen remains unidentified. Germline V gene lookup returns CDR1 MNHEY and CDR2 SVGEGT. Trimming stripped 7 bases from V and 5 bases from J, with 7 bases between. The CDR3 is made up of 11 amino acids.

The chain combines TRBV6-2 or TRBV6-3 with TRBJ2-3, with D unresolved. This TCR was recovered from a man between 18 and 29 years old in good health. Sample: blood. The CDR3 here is CASTSGDTQYF. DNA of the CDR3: TGTGCCAGCACTTCGGGAGATACGCAGTATTTT.